This T cell receptor beta chain was obtained from a study of T-cell memory formation after mild COVID-19. From the 5' RACE reads, TCRdb called clonotypes with MiXCR, one entry per CDR3 protein. The sample shows around 340,000 distinct CDR3 sequences, approximately 16% of them seen only once. The V end was cut by 0 bases, the J end by 6 bases, with 6 bases between. Germline CDR1 reads DFQATT; CDR2 reads SNEGSKA (reference sequence). This CDR3 has 12 residues. V usage is TRBV20-1 and J usage is TRBJ2-4; D is unclear. The sequenced sample consisted of PBMCs or a T cell subset sorted from them (not recorded which). The receptor was isolated from a man aged 18 to 35 who had mild COVID-19 (a few samples of this study predate the infection). Cell type and time point are not known. CDR3 loop: CSARDFSNIQYF. The CDR3 DNA sequence: TGCAGTGCTAGAGATTTCTCAAACATTCAGTACTTC.